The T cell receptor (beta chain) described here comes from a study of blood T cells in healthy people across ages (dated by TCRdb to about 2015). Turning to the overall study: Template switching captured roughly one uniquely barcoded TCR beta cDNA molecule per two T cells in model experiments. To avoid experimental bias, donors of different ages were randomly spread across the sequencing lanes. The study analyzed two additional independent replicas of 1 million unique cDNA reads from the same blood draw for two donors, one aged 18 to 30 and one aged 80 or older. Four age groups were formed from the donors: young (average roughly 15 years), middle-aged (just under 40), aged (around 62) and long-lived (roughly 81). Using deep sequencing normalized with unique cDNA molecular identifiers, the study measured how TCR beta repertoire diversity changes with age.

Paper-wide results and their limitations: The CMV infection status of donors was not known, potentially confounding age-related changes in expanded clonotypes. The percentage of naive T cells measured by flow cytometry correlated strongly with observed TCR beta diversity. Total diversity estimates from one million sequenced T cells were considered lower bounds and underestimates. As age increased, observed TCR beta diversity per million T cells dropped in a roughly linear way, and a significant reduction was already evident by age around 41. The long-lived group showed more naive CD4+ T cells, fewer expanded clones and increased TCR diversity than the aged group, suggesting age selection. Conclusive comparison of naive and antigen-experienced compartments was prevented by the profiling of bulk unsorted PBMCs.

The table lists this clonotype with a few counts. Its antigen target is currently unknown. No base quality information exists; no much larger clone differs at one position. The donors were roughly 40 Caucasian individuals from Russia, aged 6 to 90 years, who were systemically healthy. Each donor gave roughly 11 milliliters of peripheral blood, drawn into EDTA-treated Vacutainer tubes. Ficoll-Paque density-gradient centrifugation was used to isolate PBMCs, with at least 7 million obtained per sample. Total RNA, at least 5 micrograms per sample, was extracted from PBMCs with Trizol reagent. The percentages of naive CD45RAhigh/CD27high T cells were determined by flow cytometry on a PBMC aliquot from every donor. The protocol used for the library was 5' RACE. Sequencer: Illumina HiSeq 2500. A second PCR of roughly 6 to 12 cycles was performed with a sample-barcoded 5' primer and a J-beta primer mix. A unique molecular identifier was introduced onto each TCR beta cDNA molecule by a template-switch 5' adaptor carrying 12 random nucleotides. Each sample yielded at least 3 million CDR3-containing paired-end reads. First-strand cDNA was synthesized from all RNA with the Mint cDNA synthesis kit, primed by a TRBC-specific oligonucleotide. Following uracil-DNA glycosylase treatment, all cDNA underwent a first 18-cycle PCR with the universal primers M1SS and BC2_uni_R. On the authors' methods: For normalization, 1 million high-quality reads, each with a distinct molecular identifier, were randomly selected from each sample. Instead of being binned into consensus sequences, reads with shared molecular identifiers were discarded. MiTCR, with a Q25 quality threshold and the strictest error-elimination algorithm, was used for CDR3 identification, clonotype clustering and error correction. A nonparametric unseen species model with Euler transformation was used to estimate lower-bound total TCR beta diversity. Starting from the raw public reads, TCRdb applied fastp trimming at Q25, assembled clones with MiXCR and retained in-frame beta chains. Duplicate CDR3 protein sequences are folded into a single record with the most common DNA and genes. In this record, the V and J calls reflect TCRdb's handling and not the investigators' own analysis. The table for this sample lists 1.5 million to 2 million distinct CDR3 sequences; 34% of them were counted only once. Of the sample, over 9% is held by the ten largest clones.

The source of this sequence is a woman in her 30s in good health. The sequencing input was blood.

CDR3 sequence: CSAGPGTESAFF. The bases are TGCAGTGCTGGTCCAGGTACTGAATCTGCTTTCTTT. The chain is encoded by TRBV20-1 joined to TRBJ1-1, with the D gene not confidently named. Reading from cysteine to phenylalanine, the CDR3 counts 12 amino acids. The CDR3 DNA has 36 bases and is translated from base 1. CDR1 and CDR2 are read off the germline V gene (reference sequence) as DFQATT and SNEGSKA. V was cut back by 5 bases and J by 11 bases, leaving a gap of 18 bases between them.